This T cell receptor beta chain was sequenced for a study of blood T cells in healthy people across ages. Study-wide points: Unsorted PBMCs prevented conclusive naive versus antigen-experienced comparison. Comparison with aged donors showed that long-lived donors had more naive CD4+ cells and higher diversity.

Samples each had at least 5 micrograms of total RNA extracted. PCR was performed a second time for roughly 6 to 12 cycles using a sample-barcoded 5' primer and a J-beta primer mix. In TCRdb, the 5' RACE reads were re-called with MiXCR into one record per CDR3 protein. The sample holds around 800,000 distinct CDR3 sequences, 40% to 50% seen once. Turning to this clonotype: The antigen is undetermined.

Sequencing was performed on blood. The TCR comes from a man aged 60 to 75 in good health.

The CDR3 loop is CASSRDGEETQFF. The CDR3 nucleotides read TGTGCCAGCAGTAGGGACGGAGAAGAGACCCAGTTCTTC. This rearrangement joins TRBV6-2 or TRBV6-3 to TRBJ2-1; D tentatively fits TRBD1 or TRBD2 (5 bases each). Trimming left V 5 bases short and J 13 bases short, with 18 bases between. CDR3 size: 13 residues. Germline CDR1 MNHEY, CDR2 SVGEGT.